The rows below give T cell receptor beta chains drawn from one sample of a study of T cell responses to AZD1222 COVID-19 vaccine. Only in-frame clones appear in the TCRdb table, and some are missing; sequencing was by immunoSEQ multiplex PCR. The sample consists of around 110,000 clones, roughly 84% of them appearing once. The material was peripheral blood, obtained on day 0 of AZD1222 vaccination. The receptors here all came from an adult in good health. CDR3s include the opening cysteine and the closing phenylalanine or tryptophan. A D gene is named only where the DNA matches it firmly. Clone size, where shown, is once, few, many, or a class for clones that have expanded.

J | D | V | size | CDR3 | DNA
TRBJ2-1 | TRBD2 | TRBV11-2 | - | CASSLVVGGGYNEQFF | TGTGCCAGCAGCTTAGTGGTTGGCGGGGGCTACAATGAGCAGTTCTTC
TRBJ2-2 | - | TRBV7-9 | few | CASSLGREELFF | TGTGCCAGCAGCTTAGGTCGGGAGGAGCTGTTTTTT
TRBJ2-6 | - | TRBV27 | - | CASSGLPTTSSGANVLTF | TGTGCCAGCTCGGGACTCCCGACGACTTCCTCTGGGGCCAACGTCCTGACTTTC
TRBJ1-2 | - | TRBV19 | - | CASSIGDLLDGYTF | TGTGCCAGTAGTATCGGCGACCTCCTAGATGGCTACACCTTC
TRBJ2-7 | TRBD1 | TRBV6-5 | - | CACGTGPYEQYF | TGTGCCTGTGGGACAGGACCCTACGAGCAGTACTTC
TRBJ1-1 | - | TRBV30 | - | CAWDPPTENTEAFF | TGTGCCTGGGACCCCCCGACAGAAAACACTGAAGCTTTCTTT
TRBJ2-1 | TRBD2 | TRBV5-8 | - | CASSKFLAAEFF | TGTGCCAGCAGCAAGTTCCTAGCGGCGGAGTTCTTC
TRBJ1-6 | - | TRBV5-1 | - | CASSLDSQGSSYNSPLHF | TGCGCCAGCAGCTTGGACAGCCAAGGAAGCTCCTATAATTCACCCCTCCACTTT
TRBJ1-2 | TRBD1 | TRBV28 | once | CASSLFPGQGNGYTF | TGTGCCAGCAGTCTATTTCCGGGACAGGGTAATGGCTACACCTTC
TRBJ2-3 | TRBD2 | TRBV6-1 | few | CASSVLAGGGRTDTQYF | TGTGCCAGCAGTGTACTAGCGGGAGGGGGTAGGACAGATACGCAGTATTTT
TRBJ2-2 | - | TRBV29-1 | few | CSSSGGGTSGELFF | TGCAGCTCTTCCGGTGGGGGAACGAGCGGGGAGCTGTTTTTT
TRBJ2-3 | - | TRBV5-1 | - | CASSLGSSPNTQYF | TGCGCCAGCAGCTTAGGCTCCTCCCCAAATACGCAGTATTTT
TRBJ1-2 | - | TRBV15 | few | CATSREEGGGYTF | TGTGCCACCAGCAGAGAAGAAGGGGGTGGCTACACCTTC
TRBJ1-6 | - | TRBV3-1/TRBV3-2 | - | CASSQGGNSPLHF | TGTGCCAGCAGCCAGGGGGGTAATTCACCCCTCCACTTT
TRBJ2-3 | - | TRBV27 | - | CASRGVTDTQYF | TGTGCCAGCAGGGGGGTAACAGATACGCAGTATTTT
TRBJ2-7 | TRBD2 | TRBV11-2 | - | CASSFGAGAGEQYF | TGTGCCAGCAGCTTCGGCGCGGGAGCGGGCGAGCAGTACTTC
TRBJ1-4 | TRBD1 | TRBV3-1/TRBV3-2 | - | CASSLINPTGVGEKLFF | TGTGCCAGCAGCCTAATAAACCCGACAGGGGTCGGTGAAAAACTGTTTTTT
TRBJ2-1 | TRBD2 | TRBV6-5 | - | CAILSGQNEQFF | TGTGCCATACTTAGCGGGCAGAATGAGCAGTTCTTC
TRBJ1-1 | - | TRBV19 | - | CASSKRGEAFF | TGTGCCAGTAGTAAAAGGGGAGAAGCTTTCTTT
TRBJ1-5 | TRBD1 | TRBV5-1 | - | CASSPSGTGNQPQHF | TGCGCCAGCAGCCCTTCCGGGACAGGGAATCAGCCCCAGCATTTT
TRBJ2-1 | - | TRBV7-3 | once | CASSSGANEQFF | TGTGCCAGCAGCTCGGGAGCCAATGAGCAGTTCTTC
TRBJ1-6 | - | TRBV6-5 | - | CASSLRRLDNSPLHF | TGTGCCAGCAGCCTACGGAGGCTGGATAATTCACCCCTCCACTTT
TRBJ1-2 | TRBD1 | TRBV7-2 | - | CASSSAGTGQYGYTF | TGTGCCAGCAGCTCAGCTGGGACAGGGCAGTATGGCTACACCTTC
TRBJ1-5 | - | TRBV28 | few | CASSLSSRFSNQPQHF | TGTGCCAGCAGTTTATCATCCCGGTTTAGCAATCAGCCCCAGCATTTT
TRBJ1-1 | TRBD1 | TRBV27 | few | CASRRGQGEAFF | TGTGCCAGCAGAAGGGGACAGGGTGAAGCTTTCTTT
TRBJ2-2 | TRBD2 | TRBV7-2 | - | CASSLGAGTSRSSGELFF | TGTGCCAGCAGCTTAGGAGCAGGGACTAGCCGGTCGTCCGGGGAGCTGTTTTTT
TRBJ1-6 | - | TRBV3-1/TRBV3-2 | - | CASSQQTGLISPLHF | TGTGCCAGCAGCCAGCAGACAGGTTTAATTTCACCCCTCCACTTT
TRBJ1-5 | - | TRBV19 | - | CASSIGVNQPQHF | TGTGCCAGTAGTATAGGTGTAAATCAGCCCCAGCATTTT
TRBJ1-4 | - | TRBV10-1 | - | CATDQGGETNEKLFF | TGCGCCACAGACCAAGGGGGGGAGACTAATGAAAAACTGTTTTTT
TRBJ2-1 | - | TRBV6-6 | - | CASRPEGNEQFF | TGTGCCAGCAGACCTGAGGGAAATGAGCAGTTCTTC
TRBJ2-6 | TRBD1 | TRBV28 | - | CASSFAEGARPGANVLTF | TGTGCCAGCAGTTTCGCAGAGGGGGCGCGGCCTGGGGCCAACGTCCTGACTTTC
TRBJ1-2 | - | TRBV29-1 | - | CSVNGYGYTF | TGCAGCGTCAACGGCTATGGCTACACCTTC
TRBJ1-1 | TRBD1 | TRBV5-5 | - | CASSLLTGGNEAFF | TGTGCCAGCAGCTTGTTGACAGGGGGGAATGAAGCTTTCTTT
TRBJ2-5 | - | TRBV9 | - | CASSVDREETQYF | TGTGCCAGCAGCGTAGACAGGGAAGAGACCCAGTACTTC
TRBJ1-2 | - | TRBV5-1 | - | CASSLDLGRGYTF | TGCGCCAGCAGCTTGGATTTGGGTCGAGGCTACACCTTC
TRBJ2-6 | TRBD1 | TRBV3-1/TRBV3-2 | - | CASSQAGTGGPGANVLTF | TGTGCCAGCAGCCAAGCCGGGACAGGGGGCCCTGGGGCCAACGTCCTGACTTTC
TRBJ1-5 | TRBD1 | TRBV6-7 | - | CASSYPGQVLAQHF | TGTGCCAGCAGTTACCCCGGACAGGTCCTAGCCCAGCATTTT
TRBJ2-1 | - | TRBV5-1 | - | CASRVAGDYNEQFF | TGCGCCAGCAGAGTTGCAGGGGATTACAATGAGCAGTTCTTC
TRBJ2-3 | TRBD2 | TRBV3-1/TRBV3-2 | - | CASSQVVREPGDTQYF | TGTGCCAGCAGCCAAGTAGTGCGGGAGCCCGGAGATACGCAGTATTTT
TRBJ1-1 | - | TRBV9 | once | CASSPTRGGTPEAFF | TGTGCCAGCAGCCCAACCCGGGGGGGGACCCCTGAAGCTTTCTTT
TRBJ2-3 | - | TRBV3-1/TRBV3-2 | - | CASSPGTFSTDTQYF | TGTGCCAGCAGCCCAGGGACCTTTTCCACAGATACGCAGTATTTT
TRBJ2-3 | TRBD2 | TRBV7-3 | - | CASSLPTSGGTDTQYF | TGTGCCAGCAGCTTGCCCACTAGCGGGGGCACAGATACGCAGTATTTT
TRBJ1-3 | - | TRBV20-1 | - | CSASTVSGNTIYF | TGCAGTGCTAGTACAGTCTCTGGAAACACCATATATTTT